These 26 T cell receptor beta chains were all obtained from the same sample, sequenced in a study of T cell responses to AZD1222 COVID-19 vaccine. Assay used: immunoSEQ multiplex PCR; TCRdb lists only in-frame clones, some missing. The repertoire holds more than 85,000 clones, with approximately 94% as singletons. Sequencing used peripheral blood, obtained 28 days after the second AZD1222 dose. Receptors originate from an adult who received the AZD1222 COVID-19 vaccine.

This chain links TRBV7-9 with TRBJ2-3, with D hard to call. CDR1 is SEHNR and CDR2 is FQNEAQ in the germline V gene (reference sequence). With 6 bases removed from V and 1 base from J, the gap between germline ends came to 20 bases. CDR3 length: 17 residues. The CDR3 reads CASSPHPHVVGTDTQYF. In DNA, the CDR3 is TGTGCCAGCAGTCCCCACCCCCACGTAGTAGGCACAGATACGCAGTATTTT.

The chain employs TRBV10-3 and TRBJ2-3, with D possibly being TRBD2 (6 bases). CDR1 is ENHRY and CDR2 is SYGVKD in the germline V gene. The CDR3 loop spans 14 amino acids. Trimming cost V 0 bases and J 6 bases, with 10 bases left between them. The CDR3 nucleotides read TGTGCCATCAGTGAGTCGTCGGGGGTCGATACGCAGTATTTT. Its protein product is CAISESSGVDTQYF.

The chain is built from TRBV3-1 (or the pseudogene TRBV3-2) and TRBJ1-1; D not resolved. V gave up 1 base and J gave up 0 bases, with 12 bases separating them. This CDR3 comprises 16 residues. The V gene's germline CDR1 is LGHDT and CDR2 YNNKEL (reference sequence). This chain's CDR3 is CASSQVRFPMNTEAFF. CDR3 sequence (DNA): TGTGCCAGCAGCCAAGTGAGGTTTCCAATGAACACTGAAGCTTTCTTT.

This clone was observed a single time. V gene TRBV21-1 combines with J gene TRBJ2-1; the DNA was not compared with TRBD1, the D call given in the table. TRBV21-1 is given as a pseudogene. The CDR3 extends over 15 amino acids. CDR3 nucleotides: TGTGCCAGCGGCGCCGGGACAGGGGGCTGCAATGAGCAGTTCTTC. Its translation: CASGAGTGGCNEQFF.

V gene TRBV11-2 combines with J gene TRBJ2-7; D unresolved. The CDR3 extends over 15 amino acids. Trimming left V 2 bases short and J 2 bases short, with 13 bases between. CDR1 and CDR2 (germline): SGHAT, FQNNGV. In DNA, the CDR3 is TGTGCCAGCAGCTTAATTGTCTCCCTTGCCTACGAGCAGTACTTC. Its translation is CASSLIVSLAYEQYF. Full variable domain (outside the CDR3, taken from reference TRBV11-2 and TRBJ2-7): EAGVAQSPRYKIIEKRQSVAFWCNPISGHATLYWYQQILGQGPKLLIQFQNNGVVDDSQLPKDRFSAERLKGVDSTLKIQPAKLEDSAVYLCASSLIVSLAYEQYFGPGTRLTVT.

This clone came up once. V gene TRBV5-1 combines with J gene TRBJ2-2; 13 positions match TRBD2. The ends lost 2 bases at V and 6 bases at J; junction bases unmatched: 4. Looked up from germline, CDR1 is SGHRS and CDR2 is YFSETQ. This CDR3 has 16 amino acids. CDR3 nucleotides: TGCGCCAGCAGCTTTCGGACTAGCGGGAGTCCCGGGGAGCTGTTTTTT. This sequence encodes CASSFRTSGSPGELFF.

CDR3 in DNA: TGTGCCAGTAGGCCCCTGTCAGGGGCGGGTGAAAAACTGTTTTTT. Protein sequence: CASRPLSGAGEKLFF. V is TRBV19 and J is TRBJ1-4; the D gene is possibly TRBD1 (6 bases). V was pared by 6 bases and J by 7 bases, with 18 bases between. Germline assignment: CDR1 LNHDA and CDR2 SQIVND (reference sequence). This CDR3 contains 15 residues.

V is TRBV7-9 and J is TRBJ2-5; D is perhaps TRBD1 (6 bases). CDR1 is SEHNR and CDR2 is FQNEAQ in the germline V gene (reference sequence). V lost 5 bases and J 4 bases, leaving 14 bases between the germline ends. This CDR3 spans 14 amino acids. The CDR3 sequence: CASSDTGRRETQYF. DNA of the CDR3: TGTGCCAGCAGCGATACAGGGCGGAGAGAGACCCAGTACTTC.

This sequence joins TRBV7-9 and TRBJ1-5; no clear D gene. There are 15 residues in the CDR3. The germline V and J ends were trimmed by 3 bases and 0 bases, with 9 bases remaining between them. Germline CDR1 is SEHNR and CDR2 is FQNEAQ (reference sequence). CDR3 sequence (DNA): TGTGCCAGCAGCTTGATGGACGTTAGCAATCAGCCCCAGCATTTT. Translating it yields CASSLMDVSNQPQHF.

V gene TRBV11-2 combines with J gene TRBJ2-5, with TRBD1 as a possible D gene (6 bases). The V end was cut by 5 bases, the J end by 5 bases, with 15 bases between. From germline, CDR1 is SGHAT and CDR2 FQNNGV. The CDR3 spans 14 residues. CDR3 sequence (DNA): TGTGCCAGCAGCCCTTATGGGGGCAGGGAGACCCAGTACTTC. Translating gives CASSPYGGRETQYF.

The chain uses TRBV7-9 and TRBJ1-2; D is ambiguous. V dropped 3 bases and J dropped 4 bases, with 15 bases sitting between them. Germline CDR1 and CDR2: SEHNR and FQNEAQ (reference sequence). The CDR3 spans 15 residues. In DNA, the CDR3 is TGTGCCAGCAGCTTGGGGTCGGGAAACCTCTATGGCTACACCTTC. As protein: CASSLGSGNLYGYTF.

This clone was seen a single time. The V call is TRBV10-3, the J call TRBJ1-1, with D maybe TRBD1 (5 bases). The length of the CDR3 is 14 residues. Germline lookup yields CDR1 ENHRY and CDR2 SYGVKD. Trimming stripped 8 bases from V and 3 bases from J, with 16 bases between. The CDR3 region has the DNA TGTGCCATCGGGGGGGGACTAAGGGACACTGAAGCTTTCTTT. Translation gives CAIGGGLRDTEAFF.

The rearrangement links TRBV4-1 to TRBJ2-2, with 13 nucleotides matching TRBD2. Germline V gene lookup returns CDR1 MGHRA and CDR2 YSYEKL. V lost 0 bases, J lost 7 bases, and 5 bases stayed unmatched. This CDR3 spans 17 amino acids. The CDR3 bases are TGCGCCAGCAGCCAAGATCGGACTAGCGGGAGCCTCGGGGAGCTGTTTTTT. Residues: CASSQDRTSGSLGELFF.

The chain employs TRBV5-8 and TRBJ1-1; no clear D gene. Looked up from germline, CDR1 is SGHTS and CDR2 is YDEGEE. The CDR3 contains 15 residues. Trimming removed 0 bases from V and 4 bases from J, with 13 bases in between. The CDR3 protein is CASSLVRVGSTEAFF. CDR3 nucleotide sequence: TGTGCCAGCAGCTTGGTAAGGGTCGGGAGCACTGAAGCTTTCTTT. The complete variable domain, with remaining parts taken from reference TRBV5-8 and TRBJ1-1, reads EAGVTQSPTHLIKTRGQQATLRCSPISGHTSVYWYQQALGLGLQFLLWYDEGEERNRGNFPPRFSGRQFPNYSSELNVNALELEDSALYLCASSLVRVGSTEAFFGQGTRLTVV.

V usage is TRBV3-1 (or the pseudogene TRBV3-2) and J usage is TRBJ1-4; possibly TRBD1 for D (5 bases). V dropped 3 bases and J dropped 7 bases, with 12 bases sitting between them. The CDR3 totals 14 residues. Germline lookup yields CDR1 LGHDT and CDR2 YNNKEL (reference sequence). CDR3 in amino acids: CASSQRGAGEKLFF. As DNA, the CDR3 is TGTGCCAGCAGCCAGAGGGGCGCGGGTGAAAAACTGTTTTTT.

J is TRBJ1-4 and V is TRBV28; D uncertain. The CDR3 extends over 15 amino acids. Germline CDR1 MDHEN, CDR2 SYDVKM. V shed 1 base and J shed 1 base, with 7 bases lying between them. CDR3 protein: CASSLSWGTNEKLFF. The CDR3 nucleotides are TGTGCCAGCAGTTTATCTTGGGGAACTAATGAAAAACTGTTTTTT.

The chain recombines TRBV6-1 with TRBJ1-2; no firm D call. V gave up 4 bases and J gave up 6 bases, with 21 bases separating them. Germline V gene lookup returns CDR1 MNHNS and CDR2 SASEGT. This CDR3 spans 16 amino acids. The CDR3 here is CASSVGLLRQVDGYTF. CDR3 DNA sequence: TGTGCCAGCAGTGTAGGGCTTCTCAGGCAGGTGGATGGCTACACCTTC.

The chain links TRBV7-9 to TRBJ2-7, with D perhaps matching TRBD1 or TRBD2 (5 bases each). The CDR3 consists of 11 residues. Germline V gene sequence: CDR1 SEHNR, CDR2 FQNEAQ (reference sequence). Trimming cost V 1 base and J 13 bases, with 11 bases left between them. The CDR3 DNA sequence: TGTGCCAGCAGCTTAGGGGACGACCGCTACTTC. Its protein is CASSLGDDRYF.

The chain employs TRBV2 and TRBJ1-6, with 7 bases matching TRBD1. CDR1 and CDR2 (germline): SNHLY, FYNNEI. With 3 bases clipped from V and 8 bases from J, the junction kept 7 bases outside the gene matches. There are 15 residues in the CDR3. In nucleotides, the CDR3 is TGTGCCAGCAGTGAGACCGGGACAGCCTATTCACCCCTCCACTTT. The encoded protein is CASSETGTAYSPLHF.

The chain combines TRBV25-1 with TRBJ2-2; D is perhaps TRBD1 or TRBD2 (6 bases each). The CDR3 is 16 amino acids. The germline gives CDR1 MGHDK, CDR2 SYGVNS. V shed 4 bases and J shed 5 bases, with 17 bases lying between them. CDR3 sequence (DNA): TGTGCCAGCAGTGCTGCGGGACACCGTAGGACCGGGGAGCTGTTTTTT. Its translation is CASSAAGHRRTGELFF.

The table lists this clone with a count of one. V and J are TRBV2 and TRBJ1-5; the D gene is possibly TRBD1 (6 bases). There are 13 residues in the CDR3. V lost 6 bases and J 5 bases, leaving 11 bases between the germline ends. Germline V gene lookup returns CDR1 SNHLY and CDR2 FYNNEI. The CDR3 spells CASRQGQDQPQHF. DNA of the CDR3: TGTGCCAGCAGGCAGGGGCAGGATCAGCCCCAGCATTTT.

The V call is TRBV28, the J call TRBJ1-5; TRBD1 is a possible D gene (6 bases). There are 14 residues in the CDR3. Trimming stripped 7 bases from V and 1 base from J, with 11 bases between. Per germline, CDR1 MDHEN and CDR2 SYDVKM. The CDR3 region is CASIGGGSNQPQHF. For the CDR3, the DNA is TGTGCCAGCATAGGGGGGGGAAGCAATCAGCCCCAGCATTTT.

On this clone: Within the sample, other DNA sequences also encode this same CDR3. V gene TRBV19 combines with J gene TRBJ1-5; D uncertain. The CDR3 is 13 residues long. Germline assignment: CDR1 LNHDA and CDR2 SQIVND (reference sequence). V dropped 3 bases and J dropped 4 bases, with 7 bases sitting between them. The CDR3: CASSIAGNQPQHF. The CDR3 bases are TGTGCCAGTAGTATCGCGGGAAATCAGCCCCAGCATTTT.

The rearrangement links TRBV19 to TRBJ2-1, with 8 bases matching TRBD1. Germline V CDR1 and CDR2: LNHDA, SQIVND (reference sequence). This CDR3 comprises 15 residues. The V gene end was trimmed by 6 bases and the J gene end by 7 bases; junction bases not matched to a gene: 11. CDR3 bases: TGTGCCAGTAGAATTACCCGGGACAGGTGGAATGAGCAGTTCTTC. As protein: CASRITRDRWNEQFF.

V and J are TRBV29-1 and TRBJ1-2, with D possibly matching TRBD1 (5 bases). Per the germline V gene, CDR1 is SQVTM and CDR2 is ANQGSEA. This CDR3 has 12 amino acids. Deletions cut 2 bases from V and 5 bases from J, with 9 bases between. CDR3 DNA: TGCAGCGTTGAAAGGCGACAGTATGGCTACACCTTC. Translation: CSVERRQYGYTF.

This clone was found once. The V gene is TRBV10-3, the J gene TRBJ2-3; tentatively, D is TRBD1 (5 bases). This CDR3 has 14 residues. Germline CDR1 and CDR2: ENHRY and SYGVKD. Between the trimmed V and J ends, which lost 4 bases and 7 bases, there was a span of 15 bases. For the CDR3, the DNA is TGTGCCATCAGTGTAGGGGCCTTCGAACATACGCAGTATTTT. Protein: CAISVGAFEHTQYF.